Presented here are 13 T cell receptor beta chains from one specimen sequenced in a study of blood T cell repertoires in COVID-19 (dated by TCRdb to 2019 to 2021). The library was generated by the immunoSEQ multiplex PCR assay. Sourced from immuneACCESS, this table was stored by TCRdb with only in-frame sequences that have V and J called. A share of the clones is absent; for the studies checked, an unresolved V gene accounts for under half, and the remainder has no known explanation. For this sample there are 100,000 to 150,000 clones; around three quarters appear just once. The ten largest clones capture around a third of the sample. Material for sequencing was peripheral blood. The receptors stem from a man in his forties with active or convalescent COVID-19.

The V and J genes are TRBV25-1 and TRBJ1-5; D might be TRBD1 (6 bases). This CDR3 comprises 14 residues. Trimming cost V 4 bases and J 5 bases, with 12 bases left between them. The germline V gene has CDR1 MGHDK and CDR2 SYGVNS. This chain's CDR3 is CASSAAGAHQPQHF. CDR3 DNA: TGTGCCAGCAGTGCGGCAGGGGCCCATCAGCCCCAGCATTTT.

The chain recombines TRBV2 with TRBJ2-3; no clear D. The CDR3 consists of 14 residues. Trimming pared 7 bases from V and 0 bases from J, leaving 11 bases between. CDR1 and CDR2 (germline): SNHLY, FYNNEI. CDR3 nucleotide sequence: TGTGCCAGCAACCCGAGAACTAGCACAGATACGCAGTATTTT. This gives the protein CASNPRTSTDTQYF.

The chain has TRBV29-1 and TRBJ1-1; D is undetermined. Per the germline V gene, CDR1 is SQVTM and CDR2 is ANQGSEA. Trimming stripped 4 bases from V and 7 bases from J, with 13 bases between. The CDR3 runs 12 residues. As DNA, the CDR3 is TGCAGCGTTGTAGCCCCTCGAGGTGAAGCTTTCTTT. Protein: CSVVAPRGEAFF.

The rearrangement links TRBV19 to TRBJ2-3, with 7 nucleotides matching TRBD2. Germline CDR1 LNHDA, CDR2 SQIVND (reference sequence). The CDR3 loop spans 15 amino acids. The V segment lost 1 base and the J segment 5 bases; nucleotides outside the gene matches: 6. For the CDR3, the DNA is TGTGCCAGTAGTATAGTGAGAGGCGGGGGAGATACGCAGTATTTT. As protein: CASSIVRGGGDTQYF.

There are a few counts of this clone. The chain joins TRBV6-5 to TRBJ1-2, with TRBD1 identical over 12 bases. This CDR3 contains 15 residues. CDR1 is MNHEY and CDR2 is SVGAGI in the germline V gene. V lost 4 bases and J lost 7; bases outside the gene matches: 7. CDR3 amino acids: CASSLRDRGRSGYTF. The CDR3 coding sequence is TGTGCCAGCAGTTTGCGGGACAGGGGGCGAAGTGGCTACACCTTC.

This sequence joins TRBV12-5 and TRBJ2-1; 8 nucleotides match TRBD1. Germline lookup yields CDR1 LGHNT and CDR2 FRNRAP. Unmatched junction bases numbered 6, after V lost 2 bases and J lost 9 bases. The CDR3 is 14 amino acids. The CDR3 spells CASGLQQGVGEQFF. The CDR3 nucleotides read TGTGCTAGTGGTTTGCAACAGGGGGTTGGTGAGCAGTTCTTC.

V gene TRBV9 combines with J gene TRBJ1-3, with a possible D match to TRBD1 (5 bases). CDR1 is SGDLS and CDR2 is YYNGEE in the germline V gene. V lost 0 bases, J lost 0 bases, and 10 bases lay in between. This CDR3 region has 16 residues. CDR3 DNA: TGTGCCAGCAGCGTAGGTTTGACAGTCTCTGGAAACACCATATATTTT. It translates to CASSVGLTVSGNTIYF.

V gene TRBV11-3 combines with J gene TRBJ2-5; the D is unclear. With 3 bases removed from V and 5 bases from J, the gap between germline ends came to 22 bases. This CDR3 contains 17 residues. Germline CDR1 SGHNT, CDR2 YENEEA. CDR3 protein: CASSFGIRFESSETQYF. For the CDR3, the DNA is TGTGCCAGCAGCTTTGGTATCCGTTTTGAGTCTTCGGAGACCCAGTACTTC.

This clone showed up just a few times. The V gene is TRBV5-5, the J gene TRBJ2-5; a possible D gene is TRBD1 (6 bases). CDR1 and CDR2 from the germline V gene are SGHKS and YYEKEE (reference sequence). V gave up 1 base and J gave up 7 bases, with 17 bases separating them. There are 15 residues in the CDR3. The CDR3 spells CASSLWGLGKGTQYF. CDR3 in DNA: TGTGCCAGCAGCTTGTGGGGGCTAGGAAAAGGGACCCAGTACTTC.

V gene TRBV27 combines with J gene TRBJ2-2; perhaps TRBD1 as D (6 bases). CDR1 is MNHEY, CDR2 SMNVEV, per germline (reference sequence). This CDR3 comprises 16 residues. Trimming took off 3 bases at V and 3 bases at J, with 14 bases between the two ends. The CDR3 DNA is TGTGCCAGCAGTTTTACAGGGAGCCTTTACACCGGGGAGCTGTTTTTT. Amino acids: CASSFTGSLYTGELFF.

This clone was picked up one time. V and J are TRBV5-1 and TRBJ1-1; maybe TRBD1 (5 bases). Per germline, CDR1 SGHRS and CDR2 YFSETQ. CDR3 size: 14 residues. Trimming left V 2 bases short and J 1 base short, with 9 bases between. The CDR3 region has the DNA TGCGCCAGCAGCTTTTCCCAGGGGAACACTGAAGCTTTCTTT. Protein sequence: CASSFSQGNTEAFF.

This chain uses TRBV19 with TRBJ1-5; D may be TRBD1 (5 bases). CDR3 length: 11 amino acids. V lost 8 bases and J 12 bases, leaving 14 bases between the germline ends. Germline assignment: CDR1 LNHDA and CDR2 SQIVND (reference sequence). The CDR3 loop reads CASAVGPYQHF. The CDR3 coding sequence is TGTGCCAGTGCGGTGGGGCCCTACCAGCATTTT.

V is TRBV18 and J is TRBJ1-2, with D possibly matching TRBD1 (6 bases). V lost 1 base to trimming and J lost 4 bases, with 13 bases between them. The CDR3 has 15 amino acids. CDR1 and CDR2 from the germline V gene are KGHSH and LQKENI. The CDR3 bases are TGTGCCAGCTCACCACAGAACAGGGCAGGCTATGGCTACACCTTC. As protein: CASSPQNRAGYGYTF.